The 8 T cell receptor beta chains presented below share a single source sample, sequenced in a study of T cell responses to AZD1222 COVID-19 vaccine. Only in-frame clones appear in the TCRdb table, and some are missing; sequencing was by immunoSEQ multiplex PCR. The sample has approximately 130,000 clones, more than 85% seen once. Material: peripheral blood, obtained on day 0 of AZD1222 vaccination. These TCRs come from an adult in good health.

The chain employs TRBV3-1 (or the pseudogene TRBV3-2) and TRBJ1-4; no firm D call. This CDR3 region has 14 residues. The V gene's germline CDR1 is LGHDT and CDR2 YNNKEL (reference sequence). V shed 4 bases and J shed 0 bases, with 6 bases lying between them. DNA of the CDR3: TGTGCCAGCAGCCCCTATGCAACTAATGAAAAACTGTTTTTT. Translation gives CASSPYATNEKLFF.

CDR3 residues: CASIIAGDKGKSGQPQHF. CDR3 nucleotides: TGTGCCAGCATTATAGCGGGGGATAAGGGCAAATCGGGACAGCCCCAGCATTTT. The gene calls are TRBV7-3 and TRBJ1-5; perhaps TRBD1 as D (5 bases). This CDR3 has 18 residues. Germline-derived CDR1 and CDR2 are SGHTA and FQGTGA. The germline V and J ends were trimmed by 7 bases and 7 bases, with 29 bases remaining between them.

This sequence joins TRBV28 and TRBJ1-2; D perhaps matches TRBD1 (5 bases). The CDR3 covers 13 residues. V was clipped by 6 bases and J by 4 bases, with 12 bases between them. The germline V gene has CDR1 MDHEN and CDR2 SYDVKM. CDR3 region: CASSSAGAYGYTF. The CDR3 nucleotides read TGTGCCAGCAGCTCTGCCGGGGCCTATGGCTACACCTTC.

V and J are TRBV14 and TRBJ2-2; 8 positions match TRBD1. The V segment lost 2 bases and the J segment 4 bases; nucleotides outside the gene matches: 6. This CDR3 region has 16 residues. Germline V CDR1 and CDR2: SGHDN, FVKESK. CDR3: CASSQKTGGVTGELFF. Here the CDR3 DNA reads TGTGCCAGCAGCCAAAAAACAGGGGGAGTCACCGGGGAGCTGTTTTTT.

This CDR3 is CASSSWSSTDTQYF. CDR3 in DNA: TGTGCCAGCAGCTCTTGGTCGAGCACAGATACGCAGTATTTT. This sequence joins TRBV9 and TRBJ2-3; no clear D gene. Deletions cut 4 bases from V and 0 bases from J, with 9 bases between. The CDR3 is 14 residues long. Germline CDR1 SGDLS, CDR2 YYNGEE.

The chain links TRBV27 to TRBJ1-2, with no clear D. This CDR3 contains 13 residues. With 5 bases removed from V and 4 bases from J, the gap between germline ends came to 11 bases. From germline, CDR1 is MNHEY and CDR2 SMNVEV (reference sequence). CDR3 sequence: CASSTGSFYGYTF. Written as DNA, the CDR3 is TGTGCCAGCAGTACGGGATCCTTCTATGGCTACACCTTC.

The genes are TRBV27 and TRBJ2-7, with 11 bases that match TRBD2. The CDR3 extends over 15 amino acids. The germline CDR1 and CDR2 sequences are MNHEY and SMNVEV (reference sequence). The V and J ends lost 3 bases and 4 bases, in that order; junction bases with no gene match: 5. The CDR3 spells CASSLIAGGPYEQYF. In DNA form, the CDR3 reads TGTGCCAGCAGTTTGATAGCGGGAGGGCCGTACGAGCAGTACTTC.

The chain links TRBV7-8 to TRBJ1-2; D unclear. The CDR3 is made up of 13 amino acids. Trimming left V 0 bases short and J 12 bases short, with 14 bases between. CDR1 is SGHVS, CDR2 FQNEAQ, per germline. CDR3 protein: CASSLALEQMNTF. The CDR3 nucleotides are TGTGCCAGCAGCTTAGCTTTAGAACAGATGAACACCTTC.